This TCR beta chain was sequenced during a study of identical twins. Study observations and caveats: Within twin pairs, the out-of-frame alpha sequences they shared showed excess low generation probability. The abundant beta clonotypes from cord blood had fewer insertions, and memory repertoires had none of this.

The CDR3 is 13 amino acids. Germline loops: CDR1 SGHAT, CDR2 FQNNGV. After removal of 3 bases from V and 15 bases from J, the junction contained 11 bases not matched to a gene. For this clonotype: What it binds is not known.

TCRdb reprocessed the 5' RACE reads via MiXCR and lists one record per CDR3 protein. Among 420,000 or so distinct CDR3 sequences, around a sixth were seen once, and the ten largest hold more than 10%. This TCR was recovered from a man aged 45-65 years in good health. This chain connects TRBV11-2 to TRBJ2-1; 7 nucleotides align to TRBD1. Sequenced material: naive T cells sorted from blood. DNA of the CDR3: TGTGCCAGCAGCTTGGGAGACGACAACAGGGGGTTCTTC. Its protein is CASSLGDDNRGFF.